This T cell receptor beta chain was recorded in a study of T cell responses to AZD1222 COVID-19 vaccine. Overall study context: Doses given second, at about 4 or about 12 weeks, were pooled. The study, taken as a whole, reports: After two AZD1222 doses, spike-specific TCR breadth and depth rose versus day 0. Reportedly, close to half of spike-specific TCRs are directed against unmutated variant regions.

Clones were sequenced by immunoSEQ multiplex PCR, and TCRdb holds only the in-frame ones, with some missing. The table includes approximately 170,000 clones, 85% to 90% detected once. CDR1 and CDR2 (germline): ENHRY, SYGVKD. Deletions cut 0 bases from V and 2 bases from J, with 11 bases between. The CDR3 runs to 16 residues. For this clone: Its antigen is not identified.

This chain uses TRBV10-3 with TRBJ1-3, with no clear D. This specimen was peripheral blood, taken on day 0 of AZD1222 vaccination. The origin of this receptor is an adult in good health. In DNA, the CDR3 is TGTGCCATCAGTGAGTCGGCATTGGATACTGGAAACACCATATATTTT. This sequence encodes CAISESALDTGNTIYF.